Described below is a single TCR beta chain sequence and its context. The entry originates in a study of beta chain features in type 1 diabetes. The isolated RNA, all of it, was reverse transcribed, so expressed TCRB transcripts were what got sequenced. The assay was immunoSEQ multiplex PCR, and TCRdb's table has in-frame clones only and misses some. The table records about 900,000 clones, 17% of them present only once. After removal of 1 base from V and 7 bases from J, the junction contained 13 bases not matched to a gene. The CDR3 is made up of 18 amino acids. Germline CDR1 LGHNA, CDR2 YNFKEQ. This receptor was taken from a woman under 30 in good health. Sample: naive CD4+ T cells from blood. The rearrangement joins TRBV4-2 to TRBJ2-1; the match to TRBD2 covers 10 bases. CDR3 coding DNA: TGTGCCAGCAGCCAAGCCCTCGGAGCGGGAGGGCCCCCTAATGAGCAGTTCTTC. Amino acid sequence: CASSQALGAGGPPNEQFF.